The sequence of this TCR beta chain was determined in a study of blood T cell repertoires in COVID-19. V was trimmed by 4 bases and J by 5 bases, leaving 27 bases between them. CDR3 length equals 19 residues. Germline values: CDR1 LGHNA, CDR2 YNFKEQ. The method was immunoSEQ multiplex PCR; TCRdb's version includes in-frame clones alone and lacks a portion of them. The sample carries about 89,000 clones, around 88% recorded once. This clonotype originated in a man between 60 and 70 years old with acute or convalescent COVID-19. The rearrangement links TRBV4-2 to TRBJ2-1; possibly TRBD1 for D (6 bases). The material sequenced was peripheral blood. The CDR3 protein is CASSPRGLDRLPTDNEQFF. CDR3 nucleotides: TGTGCCAGCAGCCCGCGTGGATTGGACAGACTTCCGACCGACAATGAGCAGTTCTTC.